The subject of this entry is one T cell receptor beta chain. Antigen: not known. This sample stems from a study of radiotherapy plus CTLA-4 blockade in lung cancer. Study background: In roughly 17% of patients, objective responses were seen; 31% had disease control.

Generated by immunoSEQ multiplex PCR, the TCRdb table keeps only in-frame clones and is missing some. The sample has around 14,000 clones, about 70% seen once. Study-level points and caveats: Subsequent to radiotherapy plus ipilimumab, tumor-derived TCR clones underwent expansion in blood. Early shifts in blood T cell clones, with interferon-beta, reportedly predicted response best.

The starting material was peripheral blood, obtained from a patient treated with radiotherapy plus ipilimumab. The TCR sequence derives from a human donor with non-small cell lung cancer whose response to radiotherapy plus ipilimumab could not be evaluated.

The CDR3 reads CASSMGGGYEQYV. CDR3 coding DNA: TGTGCCAGTAGTATGGGAGGAGGTTACGAGCAGTACGTC. The chain uses TRBV19 and TRBJ2-7; tentatively, D is TRBD2 (6 bases). This CDR3 comprises 13 residues. Trimming took off 3 bases at V and 4 bases at J, with 10 bases between the two ends. In germline, CDR1 is LNHDA, CDR2 SQIVND (reference sequence).